In this sample, the clone carrying this T cell receptor (beta chain) turned up a few times. The data are from a study of cytomegalovirus exposure and HLA in healthy donors. The CDR3 extends over 15 amino acids. Germline CDR1 and CDR2: GTSNPN and SVGIG (reference sequence). Germline trimming cut 0 bases from V and 5 bases from J; bases unmatched to any gene: 8. The PCR was carried out with 60 Vbeta primers and 13 Jbeta primers. Produced via immunoSEQ multiplex PCR; TCRdb's table is partial and in-frame only. The sample lists some 180,000 clones; 73% were seen once. Sequenced input: PBMCs. The chain is built from TRBV30 and TRBJ2-7; 9 positions match TRBD2. This clonotype was sampled from a woman between 18 and 30 years old in good health and CMV-seropositive. DNA for the CDR3: TGTGCCTGGAGTGTAAGGGCGGGGGGGCAGAACGAGCAGTACTTC. Its protein is CAWSVRAGGQNEQYF.